Following are 5 T cell receptor beta chains from one sample sequenced in a study of blood T cell repertoires in COVID-19. Clones were sequenced by immunoSEQ multiplex PCR, and TCRdb holds only the in-frame ones, with some missing. The sample lists 250,000 or so clones; 87% were seen once. The specimen was PBMCs or T cells enriched from blood (not recorded which). The receptors shown here come from a man aged 25 to 40 who had recovered from COVID-19.

The chain carries TRBV21-1 and TRBJ1-2. TRBV21-1 is a pseudogene segment. The CDR3 spans 18 residues. The CDR3 loop is CASSKARGLSDPSRGYTF. The CDR3 DNA sequence: TGTGCCAGCAGCAAAGCCCGGGGACTGAGTGATCCGTCGCGTGGCTACACCTTC.

This sequence joins TRBV7-2 and TRBJ2-7, with 9 bases aligning to TRBD2. The V and J ends lost 5 bases and 4 bases, in that order; junction bases with no gene match: 9. CDR3 length equals 15 residues. The germline V gene has CDR1 SGHTA and CDR2 FQGNSA. CDR3: CASSPAGGPRYEQYF. The CDR3 coding sequence is TGTGCCAGCAGCCCCGCGGGAGGGCCACGGTACGAGCAGTACTTC.

The chain links TRBV11-1 to TRBJ2-5; D uncertain. Germline lookup yields CDR1 SGHAT and CDR2 FQDESV (reference sequence). This CDR3 contains 14 residues. V was pared by 5 bases and J by 5 bases, with 15 bases between. The CDR3 nucleotides are TGTGCCAGCAGCCTTCCTCCGTCCTCTGAGACCCAGTACTTC. Residues: CASSLPPSSETQYF.

V usage is TRBV7-2 and J usage is TRBJ2-2, with 8 bases lining up with TRBD2. This CDR3 has 15 amino acids. Germline assignment: CDR1 SGHTA and CDR2 FQGNSA. The V segment lost 4 bases and the J segment 3 bases; nucleotides outside the gene matches: 4. The DNA of the CDR3 is TGTGCCAGCAGCTCGAGCGGGAGACACACCGGGGAGCTGTTTTTT. Translation gives CASSSSGRHTGELFF.

This clone was counted many times. V usage is TRBV19 and J usage is TRBJ2-7; 9 bases match TRBD2. Germline assignment: CDR1 LNHDA and CDR2 SQIVND (reference sequence). J was trimmed by 3 bases and V by 3 bases; bases with no gene match: 9. The CDR3 sequence is 16 residues long. As DNA, the CDR3 is TGTGCCAGTAGTATTGAGGTAGCGGGAGTTGGCTACGAGCAGTACTTC. Encoded protein: CASSIEVAGVGYEQYF. The complete variable domain, with remaining parts taken from reference TRBV19 and TRBJ2-7, reads DGGITQSPKYLFRKEGQNVTLSCEQNLNHDAMYWYRQDPGQGLRLIYYSQIVNDFQKGDIAEGYSVSREKKESFPLTVTSAQKNPTAFYLCASSIEVAGVGYEQYFGPGTRLTVT.